The 9 T cell receptor beta chains listed next were all sequenced from one sample in a study of blood T cell repertoires in COVID-19. The repertoire was sequenced with immunoSEQ multiplex PCR; TCRdb's copy has only in-frame clones and lacks some. The profile shows around 72,000 clones, roughly 82% of them singletons. The sequencing sample was made of peripheral blood. The receptors derive from a woman aged 60 to 75 with acute or convalescent COVID-19.

The rearrangement joins TRBV27 to TRBJ2-1; possible D gene TRBD2, 6 bases. The CDR3 is 16 amino acids. Germline CDR1 and CDR2: MNHEY and SMNVEV (reference sequence). Trimming took 3 bases from V and 3 from J, leaving 15 bases between them. The chain's CDR3 is CASSFGPSDYYNEQFF. The CDR3 coding sequence is TGTGCCAGCAGTTTTGGGCCTAGCGATTACTACAATGAGCAGTTCTTC.

The chain employs TRBV7-2 and TRBJ1-4; D possibly corresponds to TRBD1 (5 bases). Trimming left V 7 bases short and J 5 bases short, with 14 bases between. The length of the CDR3 is 14 residues. CDR1 is SGHTA and CDR2 is FQGNSA in the germline V gene. The CDR3 loop reads CASTPGGINEKLFF. The CDR3 DNA sequence: TGTGCCAGCACCCCCGGGGGAATAAATGAAAAACTGTTTTTT.

This chain uses TRBV5-4 with TRBJ1-1; possible D gene TRBD1, 6 bases. V was shortened by 1 base and J by 4 bases, with 8 bases between the two germline ends. Germline V lookup: CDR1 SGHNT, CDR2 YYREEE (reference sequence). The CDR3 totals 13 residues. The CDR3 region has the DNA TGTGCCAGCAGCTTGACAGGGACCACTGAAGCTTTCTTT. This sequence encodes CASSLTGTTEAFF.

V usage is TRBV12-5 and J usage is TRBJ2-3; 12 bases are a match to TRBD2. The V gene's germline CDR1 is LGHNT and CDR2 FRNRAP. With 11 bases clipped from V and 1 base from J, the junction kept 16 bases outside the gene matches. This CDR3 contains 18 residues. CDR3 amino acids: CAGKGLAGKGMGTDTQYF. CDR3 DNA sequence: TGTGCTGGGAAGGGACTAGCGGGTAAAGGGATGGGCACAGATACGCAGTATTTT.

CDR3 nucleotides: TGTGCCAGCAGCGTAGTTCAGGGGCAAGTTTATGGCTACACCTTC. Amino acids: CASSVVQGQVYGYTF. The gene calls are TRBV9 and TRBJ1-2; the D gene is possibly TRBD1 (6 bases). The CDR3 runs to 15 residues. Germline V CDR1 and CDR2: SGDLS, YYNGEE. With 0 bases removed from V and 5 bases from J, the gap between germline ends came to 14 bases.

CDR3 amino acids: CASSLPGQGRTEAFF. The CDR3 DNA is TGCGCCAGCAGCTTACCGGGACAGGGGAGGACTGAAGCTTTCTTT. This rearrangement joins TRBV5-1 to TRBJ1-1; the match to TRBD1 covers 10 bases. The CDR3 sequence is 15 residues long. The junction had 6 bases not matched to a gene; V was cut back by 2 bases and J by 5 bases. The germline V gene has CDR1 SGHRS and CDR2 YFSETQ.

The chain employs TRBV3-1 (or the pseudogene TRBV3-2) and TRBJ1-5; no clear D gene. The CDR3 has 15 amino acids. Germline V gives CDR1 LGHDT, CDR2 YNNKEL (reference sequence). Trimming took off 0 bases at V and 3 bases at J, with 9 bases between the two ends. The CDR3 DNA reads as TGTGCCAGCAGCCAAGATCGAGGGTCCAATCAGCCCCAGCATTTT. This translates into CASSQDRGSNQPQHF.

The rearrangement uses TRBV7-9 and TRBJ1-1; D is unresolved. CDR1 and CDR2 from the germline V gene are SEHNR and FQNEAQ (reference sequence). V lost 5 bases and J lost 0, with 4 bases in between. CDR3 length: 12 amino acids. CDR3 bases: TGTGCCAGCAGCCACATGAACACTGAAGCTTTCTTT. Its protein product is CASSHMNTEAFF.

The chain links TRBV5-5 to TRBJ2-7, with TRBD1 identical over 10 bases. Germline trimming cut 4 bases from V and 2 bases from J; bases unmatched to any gene: 3. The CDR3 has 14 amino acids. CDR1 and CDR2 from the germline V gene are SGHKS and YYEKEE (reference sequence). CDR3 sequence: CASSRGQGTYEQYF. The CDR3 DNA sequence: TGTGCCAGCAGCCGGGGACAGGGGACCTACGAGCAGTACTTC.